These 10 T cell receptor beta chains originate from one sample sequenced in a study of blood T cell repertoires in COVID-19. Only in-frame clones appear in the TCRdb table, and some are missing; sequencing was by immunoSEQ multiplex PCR. The data show about 150,000 clones, about 86% seen once. Sequenced input: peripheral blood. These receptors originate from a woman aged 55-69 years with acute or convalescent COVID-19.

V and J are TRBV25-1 and TRBJ1-5; D might be TRBD1 (6 bases). This CDR3 is built from 15 residues. V shed 9 bases and J shed 2 bases, with 17 bases lying between them. Germline lookup yields CDR1 MGHDK and CDR2 SYGVNS. The CDR3 DNA is TGTGCCAGAAACAGGGCGTATATTGGCAATCAGCCCCAGCATTTT. Translating it yields CARNRAYIGNQPQHF.

The chain recombines TRBV7-9 with TRBJ1-1; D not certain. The CDR3 sequence is 15 residues long. V gave up 2 bases and J gave up 4 bases, with 14 bases separating them. The germline V gene encodes CDR1 SEHNR and CDR2 FQNEAQ (reference sequence). The CDR3 loop is CASSLSPHRGTEAFF. The CDR3 nucleotides read TGTGCCAGCAGCTTAAGCCCTCACCGGGGCACTGAAGCTTTCTTT.

This chain uses TRBV24-1 with TRBJ2-1, with TRBD1 matching 11 bases. The CDR3 totals 16 residues. V lost 5 bases and J lost 5; bases outside the gene matches: 7. Germline loops: CDR1 KGHDR, CDR2 SFDVKD. CDR3 in DNA: TGTGCCACCAGTGGTCTAGGACAGGGGGCGGACAATGAGCAGTTCTTC. As protein: CATSGLGQGADNEQFF.

The rearrangement links TRBV9 to TRBJ2-2; 7 bases are shared with TRBD1. Trimming took 3 bases from V and 2 from J; bases not matched to a gene: 4. CDR3 length: 15 amino acids. Germline V CDR1 and CDR2: SGDLS, YYNGEE. The CDR3 DNA follows: TGTGCCAGCAGCGCCGGGACAGTAAACACCGGGGAGCTGTTTTTT. Translation gives CASSAGTVNTGELFF.

V is TRBV6-1 and J is TRBJ2-1; D unclear. This CDR3 has 16 residues. V lost 1 base, J lost 5 bases, and 15 bases lay in between. Per the germline V gene, CDR1 is MNHNS and CDR2 is SASEGT. CDR3 nucleotide sequence: TGTGCCAGCAGTGAAGGAGGAAGACGAATCAACAATGAGCAGTTCTTC. Translated: CASSEGGRRINNEQFF.

The chain carries TRBV25-1 and TRBJ1-2, with D tentatively TRBD1 (5 bases). V was cut by 6 bases and J by 4 bases, with 9 bases left in between. This CDR3 has 12 residues. Germline V gene lookup returns CDR1 MGHDK and CDR2 SYGVNS. The CDR3 is CASRTDSYGYTF. The CDR3 DNA follows: TGTGCCAGCAGGACAGACAGCTATGGCTACACCTTC.

V is TRBV4-2 and J is TRBJ1-6; 7 bases are a match to TRBD1. V lost 1 base to trimming and J lost 10 bases; unmatched junction nucleotides: 16. This CDR3 is built from 18 residues. CDR1 and CDR2 from the germline V gene are LGHNA and YNFKEQ. The CDR3 DNA reads as TGTGCCAGCAGCCAAGGCCCAATTATCAGGGACAGATACTCACCCCTCCACTTT. Its translation: CASSQGPIIRDRYSPLHF.

The table lists this clone with a count of one. This sequence joins TRBV10-3 and TRBJ2-7; D is perhaps TRBD1 (6 bases). The V gene's germline CDR1 is ENHRY and CDR2 SYGVKD. Deletions cut 4 bases from V and 6 bases from J, with 13 bases between. The CDR3 totals 13 residues. This chain's CDR3 is CAISGNGQSEQYF. Written as DNA, the CDR3 is TGTGCCATCAGTGGGAACGGACAGAGCGAGCAGTACTTC.

The chain has TRBV3-1 (or the pseudogene TRBV3-2) and TRBJ1-3, with a weak D call TRBD1 (5 bases). Looked up from germline, CDR1 is LGHDT and CDR2 is YNNKEL (reference sequence). Trimming took off 3 bases at V and 4 bases at J, with 13 bases between the two ends. The CDR3 consists of 15 residues. The CDR3 spells CASSQGQGRGNTIYF. DNA of the CDR3: TGTGCCAGCAGCCAGGGGCAGGGTCGCGGAAACACCATATATTTT.

Points on this clone: Within the sample, other DNA sequences also encode this same CDR3. The chain has TRBV19 and TRBJ1-4, with 9 bases fitting TRBD1. V lost 5 bases to trimming and J lost 0 bases; unmatched junction nucleotides: 7. The CDR3 runs to 17 residues. Germline V gives CDR1 LNHDA, CDR2 SQIVND (reference sequence). CDR3 coding DNA: TGTGCCAGTAGTTCAGGGACAGGGCCAGCAACTAATGAAAAACTGTTTTTT. It translates to CASSSGTGPATNEKLFF.